What follows is one T cell receptor beta chain and its context. Its antigen is still unknown. These data originate in a study of beta chain features in type 1 diabetes. Study-level findings and limits: Small HLA sub-analyses could not settle whether HLA shapes TCRB rearrangement.

This CDR3 contains 15 residues. The V end was cut by 5 bases, the J end by 0 bases, with 11 bases between. CDR1 is SGHRS, CDR2 YFSETQ, per germline. Researchers reported sorting CD4+ naive, central memory, regulatory and stem cell-like memory cells via CD45RO/CCR7/CD25/CD127/CD95/CD27. The isolated RNA, all of it, was reverse transcribed, so expressed TCRB transcripts were what got sequenced. Method: immunoSEQ multiplex PCR; TCRdb's copy keeps in-frame clones and lacks some. The sample has hundreds of thousands of clones, roughly a sixth seen once. Sequenced sample: naive CD4+ T cells from blood. This clonotype was sampled from a man aged 18 to 29 in good health. This sequence joins TRBV5-1 and TRBJ1-4, with D possibly TRBD1 on 5 matching bases. CDR3 region: CASSPDRTTNEKLFF. CDR3 nucleotide sequence: TGCGCCAGCAGTCCCGACAGAACAACTAATGAAAAACTGTTTTTT.